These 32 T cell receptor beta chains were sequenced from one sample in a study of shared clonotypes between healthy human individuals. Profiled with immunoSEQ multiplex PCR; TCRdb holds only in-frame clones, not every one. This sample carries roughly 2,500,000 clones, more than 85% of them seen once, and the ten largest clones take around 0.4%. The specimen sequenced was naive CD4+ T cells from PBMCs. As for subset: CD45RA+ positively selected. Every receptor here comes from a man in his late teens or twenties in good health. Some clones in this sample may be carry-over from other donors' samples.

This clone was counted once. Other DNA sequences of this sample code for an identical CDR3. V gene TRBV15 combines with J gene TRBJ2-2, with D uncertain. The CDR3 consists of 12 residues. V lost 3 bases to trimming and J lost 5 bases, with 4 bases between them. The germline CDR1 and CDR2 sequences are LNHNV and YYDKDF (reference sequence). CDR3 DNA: TGTGCCACCAGCAGCCGGACCGGGGAGCTGTTTTTT. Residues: CATSSRTGELFF.

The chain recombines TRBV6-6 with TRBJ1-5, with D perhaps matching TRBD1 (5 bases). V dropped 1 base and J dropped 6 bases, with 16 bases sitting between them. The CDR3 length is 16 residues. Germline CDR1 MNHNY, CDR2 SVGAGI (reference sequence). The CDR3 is CASSYFDTGGGQPQHF. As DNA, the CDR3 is TGTGCCAGCAGTTACTTCGACACGGGGGGTGGTCAGCCCCAGCATTTT.

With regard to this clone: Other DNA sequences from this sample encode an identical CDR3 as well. In DNA, the CDR3 is TGCGCCAGCAGCCCAGGACAGGGAACCTACAATGAGCAGTTCTTC. Protein sequence: CASSPGQGTYNEQFF. The chain couples TRBV5-1 to TRBJ2-1, with 8 positions matching TRBD1. Germline V gene data show CDR1 as SGHRS and CDR2 as YFSETQ. V lost 4 bases to trimming and J lost 2 bases; unmatched junction nucleotides: 5. The CDR3 contains 15 residues.

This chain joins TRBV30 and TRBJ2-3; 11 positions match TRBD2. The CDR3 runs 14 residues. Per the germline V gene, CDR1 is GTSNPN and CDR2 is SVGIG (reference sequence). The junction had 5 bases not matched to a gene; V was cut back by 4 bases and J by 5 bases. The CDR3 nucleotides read TGTGCCTGGATACAAGGACTAGCGGGAGATACGCAGTATTTT. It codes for CAWIQGLAGDTQYF.

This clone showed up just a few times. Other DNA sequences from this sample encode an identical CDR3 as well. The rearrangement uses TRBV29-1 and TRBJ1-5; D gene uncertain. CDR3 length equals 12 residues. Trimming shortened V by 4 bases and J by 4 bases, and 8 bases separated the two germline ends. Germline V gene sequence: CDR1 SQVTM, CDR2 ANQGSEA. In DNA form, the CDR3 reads TGCAGCGTTGGGGGTGGGAATCAGCCCCAGCATTTT. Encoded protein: CSVGGGNQPQHF.

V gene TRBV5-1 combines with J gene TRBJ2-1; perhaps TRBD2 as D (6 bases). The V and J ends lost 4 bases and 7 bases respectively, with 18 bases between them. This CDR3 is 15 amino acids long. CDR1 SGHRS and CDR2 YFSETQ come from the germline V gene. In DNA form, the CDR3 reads TGCGCCAGCAGCGGAGGGGACGGGGGACGGAATGAGCAGTTCTTC. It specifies CASSGGDGGRNEQFF.

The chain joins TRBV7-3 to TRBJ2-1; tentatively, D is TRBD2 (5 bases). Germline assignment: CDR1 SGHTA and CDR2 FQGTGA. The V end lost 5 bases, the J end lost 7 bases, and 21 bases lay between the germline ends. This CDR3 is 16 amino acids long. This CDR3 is CASSPLGSLGKNEQFF. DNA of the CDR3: TGTGCCAGCAGCCCCCTTGGGAGCCTTGGGAAGAATGAGCAGTTCTTC. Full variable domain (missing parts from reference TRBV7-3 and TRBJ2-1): GAGVSQTPSNKVTEKGKYVELRCDPISGHTALYWYRQSLGQGPEFLIYFQGTGAADDSGLPNDRFFAVRPEGSVSTLKIQRTERGDSAVYLCASSPLGSLGKNEQFFGPGTRLTVL.

In DNA form, the CDR3 reads TGTGCCAGCAGCTTGGGCAGGGGTGAATCCTACGAGCAGTACTTC. Translation: CASSLGRGESYEQYF. The rearrangement joins TRBV7-3 to TRBJ2-7; D perhaps matches TRBD1 (6 bases). CDR1 is SGHTA, CDR2 FQGTGA, per germline. V lost 3 bases to trimming and J lost 1 base, with 13 bases between them. This CDR3 is built from 15 residues. Supplemented by reference TRBV7-3 and TRBJ2-7, the full variable domain reads GAGVSQTPSNKVTEKGKYVELRCDPISGHTALYWYRQSLGQGPEFLIYFQGTGAADDSGLPNDRFFAVRPEGSVSTLKIQRTERGDSAVYLCASSLGRGESYEQYFGPGTRLTVT.

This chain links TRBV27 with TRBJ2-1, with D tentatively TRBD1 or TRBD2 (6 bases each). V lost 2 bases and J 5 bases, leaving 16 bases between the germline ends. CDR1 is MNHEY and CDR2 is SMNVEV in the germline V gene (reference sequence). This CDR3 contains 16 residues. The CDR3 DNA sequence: TGTGCCAGCAGTTTAGCCGGGGGCTCCAGCCACAATGAGCAGTTCTTC. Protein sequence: CASSLAGGSSHNEQFF.

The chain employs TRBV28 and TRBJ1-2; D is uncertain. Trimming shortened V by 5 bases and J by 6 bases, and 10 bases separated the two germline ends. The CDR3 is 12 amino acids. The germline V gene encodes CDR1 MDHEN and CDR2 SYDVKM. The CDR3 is CASSGPWDGYTF. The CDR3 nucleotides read TGTGCCAGCAGTGGACCCTGGGATGGCTACACCTTC.

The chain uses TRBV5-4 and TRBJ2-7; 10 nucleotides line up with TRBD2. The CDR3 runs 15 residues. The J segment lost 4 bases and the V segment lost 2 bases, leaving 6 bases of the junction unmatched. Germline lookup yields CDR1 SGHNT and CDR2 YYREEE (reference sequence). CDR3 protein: CASSLGLAGEYEQYF. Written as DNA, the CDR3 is TGTGCCAGCAGCTTAGGTCTAGCGGGAGAGTACGAGCAGTACTTC.

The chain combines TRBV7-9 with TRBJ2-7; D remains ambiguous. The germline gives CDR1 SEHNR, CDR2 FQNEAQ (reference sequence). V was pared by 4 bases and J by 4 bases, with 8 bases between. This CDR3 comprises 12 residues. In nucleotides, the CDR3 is TGTGCCAGCAGCTCAAGATCGTACGAGCAGTACTTC. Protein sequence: CASSSRSYEQYF.

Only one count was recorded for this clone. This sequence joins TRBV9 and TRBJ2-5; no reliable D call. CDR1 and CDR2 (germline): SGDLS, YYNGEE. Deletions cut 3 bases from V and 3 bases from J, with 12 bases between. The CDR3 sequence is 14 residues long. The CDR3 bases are TGTGCCAGCAGCGACACACCGACCGAAGAGACCCAGTACTTC. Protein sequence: CASSDTPTEETQYF. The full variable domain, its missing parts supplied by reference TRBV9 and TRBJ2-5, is DSGVTQTPKHLITATGQRVTLRCSPRSGDLSVYWYQQSLDQGLQFLIQYYNGEERAKGNILERFSAQQFPDLHSELNLSSLELGDSALYFCASSDTPTEETQYFGPGTRLLVL.

The CDR3 DNA sequence: TGTGCCACCAGCAGAGATCCGACAGGGGTCTACAATGAGCAGTTCTTC. Amino acids: CATSRDPTGVYNEQFF. The J gene is TRBJ2-1, the V gene TRBV15; 8 bases agree with TRBD1. The CDR3 is made up of 16 amino acids. The trim removed 0 bases at V and 3 bases at J, leaving 4 bases unmatched. Germline CDR1 is LNHNV and CDR2 is YYDKDF (reference sequence).

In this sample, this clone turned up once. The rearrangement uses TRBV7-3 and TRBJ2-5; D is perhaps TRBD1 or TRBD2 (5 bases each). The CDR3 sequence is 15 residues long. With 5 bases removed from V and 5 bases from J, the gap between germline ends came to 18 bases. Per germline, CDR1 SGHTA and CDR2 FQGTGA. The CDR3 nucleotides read TGTGCCAGCAGCCCCTCCCGAGGGGCGTGGGAGACCCAGTACTTC. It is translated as CASSPSRGAWETQYF.

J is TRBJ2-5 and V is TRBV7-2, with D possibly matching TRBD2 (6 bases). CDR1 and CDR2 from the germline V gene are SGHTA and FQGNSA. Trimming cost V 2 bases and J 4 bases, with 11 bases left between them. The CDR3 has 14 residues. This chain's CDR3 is CASSLREAIETQYF. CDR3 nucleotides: TGTGCCAGCAGCTTAAGGGAGGCCATAGAGACCCAGTACTTC.

This CDR3 reads CASVFFGGGLNTQYF. The CDR3 bases are TGTGCCAGTGTGTTTTTCGGGGGCGGCCTGAATACGCAGTATTTT. V is TRBV28 and J is TRBJ2-3, with D perhaps TRBD1 or TRBD2 (6 bases each). The CDR3 is 15 amino acids. Germline CDR1 and CDR2: MDHEN and SYDVKM. V lost 9 bases to trimming and J lost 7 bases, with 23 bases between them. Full variable domain (remainder filled in from reference TRBV28 and TRBJ2-3): DVKVTQSSRYLVKRTGEKVFLECVQDMDHENMFWYRQDPGLGLRLIYFSYDVKMKEKGDIPEGYSVSREKKERFSLILESASTNQTSMYLCASVFFGGGLNTQYFGPGTRLTVL.

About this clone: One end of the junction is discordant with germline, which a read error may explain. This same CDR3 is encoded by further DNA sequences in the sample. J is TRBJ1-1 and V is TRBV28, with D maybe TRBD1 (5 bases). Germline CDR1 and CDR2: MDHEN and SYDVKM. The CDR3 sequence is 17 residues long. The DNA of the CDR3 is TGTGCCAGCAGTTTAACCCCCCTGGGGCGGAAGAACACTGAAGCTTTTTTT. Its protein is CASSLTPLGRKNTEAFF. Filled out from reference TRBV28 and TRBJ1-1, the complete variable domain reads DVKVTQSSRYLVKRTGEKVFLECVQDMDHENMFWYRQDPGLGLRLIYFSYDVKMKEKGDIPEGYSVSREKKERFSLILESASTNQTSMYLCASSLTPLGRKNTEAFFGQGTRLTVV.

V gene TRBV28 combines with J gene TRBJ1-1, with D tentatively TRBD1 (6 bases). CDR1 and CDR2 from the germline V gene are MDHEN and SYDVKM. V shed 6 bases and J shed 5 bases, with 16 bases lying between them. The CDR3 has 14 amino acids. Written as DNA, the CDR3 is TGTGCCAGCAGCCCCCAGGGGCCGCTGACTGAAGCTTTCTTT. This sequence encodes CASSPQGPLTEAFF.

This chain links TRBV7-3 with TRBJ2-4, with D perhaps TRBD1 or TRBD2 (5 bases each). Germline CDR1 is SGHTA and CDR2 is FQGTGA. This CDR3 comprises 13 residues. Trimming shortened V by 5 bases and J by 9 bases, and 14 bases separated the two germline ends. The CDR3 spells CASSLRRESIQYF. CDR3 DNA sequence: TGTGCCAGCAGCCTACGCAGGGAGAGCATTCAGTACTTC.

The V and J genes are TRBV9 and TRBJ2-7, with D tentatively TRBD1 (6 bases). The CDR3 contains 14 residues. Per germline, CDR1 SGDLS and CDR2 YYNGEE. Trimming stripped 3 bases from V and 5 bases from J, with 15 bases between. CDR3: CASSGYRETNEQYF. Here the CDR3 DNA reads TGTGCCAGCAGCGGGTACAGGGAAACTAACGAGCAGTACTTC.

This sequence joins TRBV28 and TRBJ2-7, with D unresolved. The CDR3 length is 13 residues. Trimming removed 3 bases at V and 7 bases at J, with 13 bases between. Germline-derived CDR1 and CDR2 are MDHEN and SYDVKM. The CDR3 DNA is TGTGCCAGCAGTTTCCCCCCTTTGGGGGAGCAGTACTTC. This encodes CASSFPPLGEQYF.

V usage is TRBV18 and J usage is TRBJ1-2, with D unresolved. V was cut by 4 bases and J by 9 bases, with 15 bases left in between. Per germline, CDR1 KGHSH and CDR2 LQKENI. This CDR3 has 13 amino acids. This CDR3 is CASSRNREESYTF. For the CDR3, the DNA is TGTGCCAGCTCACGTAATCGCGAGGAAAGCTACACCTTC.

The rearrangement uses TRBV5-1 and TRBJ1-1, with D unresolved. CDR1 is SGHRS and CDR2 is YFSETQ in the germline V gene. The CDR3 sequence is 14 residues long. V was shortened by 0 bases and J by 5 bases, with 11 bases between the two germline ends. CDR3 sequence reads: CASSLALGETEAFF. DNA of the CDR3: TGCGCCAGCAGCTTGGCCCTCGGGGAGACTGAAGCTTTCTTT. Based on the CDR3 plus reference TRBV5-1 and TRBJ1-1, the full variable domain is KAGVTQTPRYLIKTRGQQVTLSCSPISGHRSVSWYQQTPGQGLQFLFEYFSETQRNKGNFPGRFSGRQFSNSRSEMNVSTLELGDSALYLCASSLALGETEAFFGQGTRLTVV.

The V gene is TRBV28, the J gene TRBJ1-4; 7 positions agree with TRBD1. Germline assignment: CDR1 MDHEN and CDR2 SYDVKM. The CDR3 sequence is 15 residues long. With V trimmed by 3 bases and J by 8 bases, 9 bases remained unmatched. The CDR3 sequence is CASSFATGSEEKLFF. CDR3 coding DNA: TGTGCCAGCAGTTTCGCGACAGGGTCTGAGGAAAAACTGTTTTTT.

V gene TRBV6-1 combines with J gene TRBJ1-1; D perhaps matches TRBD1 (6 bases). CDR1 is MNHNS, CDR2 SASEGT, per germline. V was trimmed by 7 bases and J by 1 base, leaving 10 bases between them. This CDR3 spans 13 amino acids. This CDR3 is CASIGGGNTEAFF. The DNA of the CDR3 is TGTGCCAGCATAGGGGGGGGGAACACTGAAGCTTTCTTT.

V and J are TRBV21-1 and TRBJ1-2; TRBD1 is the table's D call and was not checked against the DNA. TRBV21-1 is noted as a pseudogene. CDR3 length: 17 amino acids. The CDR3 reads CASSKLKRGQGKGGYTF. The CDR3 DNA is TGTGCCAGCAGCAAACTCAAACGGGGACAGGGGAAAGGCGGCTACACCTTC.

CDR3 residues: CASSLETSGNTDTQYF. The CDR3 DNA reads TGCGCCAGCAGCTTAGAGACTAGCGGGAACACAGATACGCAGTATTTT. The genes are TRBV5-1 and TRBJ2-3, with TRBD2 matching over 11 bases. This CDR3 contains 16 residues. CDR1 SGHRS and CDR2 YFSETQ come from the germline V gene. V was pared by 2 bases and J by 2 bases, with 4 bases of the junction left unmatched.

CDR3 DNA: TGTGCCATCGGAAAAGACAGGGACGAGCAGTACTTC. Its protein product is CAIGKDRDEQYF. The chain uses TRBV10-3 and TRBJ2-7; 7 bases fit TRBD1. The CDR3 runs 12 residues. V shed 8 bases, J shed 5 bases, and the junction held 6 bases outside the gene matches. Germline loops: CDR1 ENHRY, CDR2 SYGVKD.

The CDR3 DNA sequence: TGTGCCAGCAGCCCCGGGGTGGCTGGTCAGCCCCAGCATTTT. This sequence encodes CASSPGVAGQPQHF. The chain employs TRBV5-4 and TRBJ1-5; D is undetermined. The CDR3 has 14 residues. V gave up 4 bases and J gave up 6 bases, with 14 bases separating them. CDR1 is SGHNT and CDR2 is YYREEE in the germline V gene (reference sequence).

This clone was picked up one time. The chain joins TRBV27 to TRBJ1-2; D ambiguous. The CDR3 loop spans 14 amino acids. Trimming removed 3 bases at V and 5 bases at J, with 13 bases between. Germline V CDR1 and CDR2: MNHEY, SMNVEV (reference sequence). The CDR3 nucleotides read TGTGCCAGCAGTTTTAGGACGGATAGGTATGGCTACACCTTC. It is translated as CASSFRTDRYGYTF.

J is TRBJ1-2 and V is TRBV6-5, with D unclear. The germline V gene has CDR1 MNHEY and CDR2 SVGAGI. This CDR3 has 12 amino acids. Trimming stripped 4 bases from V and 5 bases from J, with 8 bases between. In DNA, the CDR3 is TGTGCCAGCAGTTCTGACAAATATGGCTACACCTTC. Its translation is CASSSDKYGYTF.